The rows below give T cell receptor beta chains drawn from one sample of a study of shared clonotypes between healthy human individuals. TCRdb's table, derived via immunoSEQ multiplex PCR, lists solely in-frame clones and lacks some. The sample yields about 1 million clones, more than 65% seen once. Sequenced material: memory CD4+ T cells sorted from blood. These receptors were obtained from a man aged 18-30 years in good health. Each CDR3 is given without its conserved first and last residue.

V,length,CDR3
TRBV10-1,11,ASDSWSSYEQY
TRBV18,12,ASSLLDRGKGYT
TRBV2,14,ASSEYGGASYTEAF
TRBV19,12,ASSSGSPGEKLF
TRBV7-2,12,ASSSSGGQPLGF
TRBV2,12,ASTPDSPNSPLH
TRBV28,11,ASSLWGREKLF
TRBV19,12,ASSSPGGTDTQY
TRBV11-2,13,ASSDRRTSGNEQY
TRBV7-2,9,ASSLVYEQY
TRBV9,12,ASSVDPGPSPLH
TRBV6-1,16,ASSGRTALVTSNQPQH
TRBV30,14,AWRPTSGRPADTQY
TRBV4-3,13,ASSQEEGVNSPLH
TRBV14,13,ASSPGVTLQYTIY
TRBV19,12,ASSIPKSGYGYT
TRBV2,13,ASSEEGNSNQPQH
TRBV7-2,11,ASSPRLQETQY
TRBV11-2,14,ASSLVVGGISSPLH
TRBV6-1,12,ASTKGPMNTEAF
TRBV29-1,14,SVASRGTAITDTQY